What follows are 21 T cell receptor beta chains derived from one specimen sequenced in a study of cytomegalovirus exposure and HLA in healthy donors (dated by TCRdb to 2016 to 2017). The method behind the library was the immunoSEQ multiplex PCR assay. A mixture of 60 forward primers for TCR Vbeta segments and 13 reverse primers for TCR Jbeta segments was used in the multiplex PCR. The table was pulled from immuneACCESS by TCRdb, which kept in-frame rearrangements only. Such tables lose some clones; where checked, under half of the loss comes from unresolved V genes, and the rest has no known cause. The sample yields approximately 190,000 clones; about 85% were counted once. Approximately 1.1% of the sample belongs to the ten largest clones. Sequencing input: PBMCs. All receptors come from a boy between 2 and 10 years old in good health and CMV-seronegative.

The V call is TRBV7-2, the J call TRBJ2-1; D is possibly TRBD1 (5 bases). The CDR3 has 15 amino acids. From germline, CDR1 is SGHTA and CDR2 FQGNSA. Trimming took off 5 bases at V and 4 bases at J, with 15 bases between the two ends. The CDR3 reads CASSDQGVTYNEQFF. The CDR3 coding sequence is TGTGCCAGCAGCGATCAGGGTGTCACGTACAATGAGCAGTTCTTC.

V is TRBV30 and J is TRBJ2-3; D possibly corresponds to TRBD2 (6 bases). V lost 5 bases, J lost 6 bases, and 12 bases lay in between. The CDR3 is made up of 12 amino acids. Germline lookup yields CDR1 GTSNPN and CDR2 SVGIG (reference sequence). CDR3 bases: TGTGCCTGGTTTCAACGGGGGGATACGCAGTATTTT. Its translation is CAWFQRGDTQYF.

V and J are TRBV2 and TRBJ2-3; possibly TRBD1 for D (6 bases). This CDR3 is built from 14 residues. V was cut by 3 bases and J by 0 bases, with 7 bases left in between. From germline, CDR1 is SNHLY and CDR2 FYNNEI. CDR3 sequence reads: CASSDQGSTDTQYF. DNA for the CDR3: TGTGCCAGCAGTGACCAGGGGAGCACAGATACGCAGTATTTT.

This chain uses TRBV27 with TRBJ1-2; 10 bases line up with TRBD1. Germline lookup yields CDR1 MNHEY and CDR2 SMNVEV (reference sequence). The CDR3 loop spans 13 amino acids. Germline trimming cut 6 bases from V and 8 bases from J; bases unmatched to any gene: 6. CDR3 DNA: TGTGCCAGCAGATCAGGGACAGGGGACGGCTACACCTTC. Translating it yields CASRSGTGDGYTF.

The gene calls are TRBV29-1 and TRBJ2-5, with a tentative D call TRBD1 (5 bases). Per the germline V gene, CDR1 is SQVTM and CDR2 is ANQGSEA. V lost 5 bases and J 6 bases, leaving 10 bases between the germline ends. This CDR3 region has 11 residues. CDR3 amino acids: CSVWQGKTQYF. The CDR3 coding sequence is TGCAGCGTTTGGCAGGGAAAGACCCAGTACTTC.

This chain connects TRBV7-2 to TRBJ2-7; 7 nucleotides align to TRBD1. Germline V CDR1 and CDR2: SGHTA, FQGNSA. Losses at the gene ends were 3 bases for V and 3 bases for J; bases not matched to a gene: 5. The CDR3 loop spans 14 amino acids. Here the CDR3 DNA reads TGTGCCAGCAGCTTCCGACAGGGTGACTACGAGCAGTACTTC. Protein sequence: CASSFRQGDYEQYF.

The chain carries TRBV5-1 and TRBJ2-7; D uncertain. V shed 3 bases and J shed 3 bases, with 7 bases lying between them. This CDR3 contains 12 residues. Germline CDR1 and CDR2: SGHRS and YFSETQ. CDR3 bases: TGCGCCAGCAGCTCGTCCGTCTACGAGCAGTACTTC. Translation: CASSSSVYEQYF.

The J gene is TRBJ1-1, the V gene TRBV2; 10 bases map to TRBD1. Per the germline V gene, CDR1 is SNHLY and CDR2 is FYNNEI. Trimming removed 7 bases from V and 4 bases from J; junction bases left unmatched: 12. The CDR3 loop spans 16 amino acids. The CDR3, as DNA: TGTGCCAGCACCAAACCGGGACAGGGGATTGGCACTGAAGCTTTCTTT. This encodes CASTKPGQGIGTEAFF. The complete variable domain, with remaining parts taken from reference TRBV2 and TRBJ1-1, reads EPEVTQTPSHQVTQMGQEVILRCVPISNHLYFYWYRQILGQKVEFLVSFYNNEISEKSEIFDDQFSVERPDGSNFTLKIRSTKLEDSAMYFCASTKPGQGIGTEAFFGQGTRLTVV.

The chain combines TRBV19 with TRBJ2-3; a possible D gene is TRBD1 (5 bases). Germline V CDR1 and CDR2: LNHDA, SQIVND (reference sequence). Trimming removed 4 bases at V and 5 bases at J, with 7 bases between. This CDR3 is 12 amino acids long. The CDR3 DNA sequence: TGTGCCAGTAGTAGACAGCTAGATACGCAGTATTTT. As protein: CASSRQLDTQYF.

The J gene is TRBJ1-2, the V gene TRBV19, with D possibly matching TRBD1 (5 bases). With 3 bases removed from V and 4 bases from J, the gap between germline ends came to 15 bases. Looked up from germline, CDR1 is LNHDA and CDR2 is SQIVND (reference sequence). The CDR3 runs 15 residues. The CDR3 nucleotides are TGTGCCAGTAGTATGATGAGTGGGGCGATCTATGGCTACACCTTC. Protein: CASSMMSGAIYGYTF.

The chain carries TRBV19 and TRBJ2-1; 10 positions match TRBD2. Germline V gene sequence: CDR1 LNHDA, CDR2 SQIVND (reference sequence). The CDR3 contains 17 residues. Trimming cost V 8 bases and J 5 bases; bases outside gene matches: 15. The CDR3 loop reads CASRPIWSGRENNEQFF. CDR3 sequence (DNA): TGTGCCAGTCGCCCCATTTGGAGCGGGAGGGAAAACAATGAGCAGTTCTTC.

This clone occurred a few times. The V call is TRBV11-2, the J call TRBJ1-1; D is unclear. This CDR3 is 15 amino acids long. CDR1 and CDR2 from the germline V gene are SGHAT and FQNNGV. The ends were cut back, 0 bases at V and 3 bases at J, with 11 bases in the middle. The CDR3 nucleotides are TGTGCCAGCAGCTTAGAACAGCCGGGATACACTGAAGCTTTCTTT. It is translated as CASSLEQPGYTEAFF.

V is TRBV28 and J is TRBJ1-5, with D uncertain. Trimming removed 7 bases at V and 4 bases at J, with 8 bases between. Germline CDR1 reads MDHEN; CDR2 reads SYDVKM. The CDR3 sequence is 12 residues long. CDR3 in DNA: TGTGCCAGCACCCTCCCGAATCAGCCCCAGCATTTT. Translation gives CASTLPNQPQHF.

V gene TRBV28 combines with J gene TRBJ1-2; possible D gene TRBD1, 5 bases. V lost 10 bases to trimming and J lost 8 bases, with 20 bases between them. This CDR3 contains 13 residues. The germline V gene has CDR1 MDHEN and CDR2 SYDVKM. CDR3 nucleotides: TGTGCCACCAAGTGGGGCAATGTTTGGGGCTACACCTTC. Translation: CATKWGNVWGYTF.

The chain joins TRBV6-4 to TRBJ2-7; D might be TRBD1 (7 bases). The CDR3 sequence is 17 residues long. Germline loops: CDR1 MRHNA, CDR2 SNTAGT. Trimming took 0 bases from V and 3 from J, leaving 18 bases between them. The CDR3 reads CASSDSSAGGLNYEQYF. CDR3 in DNA: TGTGCCAGCAGTGACTCGAGCGCAGGGGGACTCAACTACGAGCAGTACTTC.

This chain links TRBV28 with TRBJ1-4; 12 bases align to TRBD1. CDR3 length: 15 residues. CDR1 and CDR2 from the germline V gene are MDHEN and SYDVKM. The junction had 9 bases not matched to a gene; V was cut back by 5 bases and J by 11 bases. The CDR3 DNA reads TGTGCCAGCAGTGCACCGGGACAGGGGGCGCGTAAACTGTTTTTT. Its translation is CASSAPGQGARKLFF.

This rearrangement joins TRBV7-9 to TRBJ2-2; 7 bases are shared with TRBD2. V shed 8 bases and J 1 base; nucleotides not matched to a gene: 4. This CDR3 is 14 amino acids long. The germline gives CDR1 SEHNR, CDR2 FQNEAQ (reference sequence). The CDR3 sequence is CASGGGRNTGELFF. CDR3 DNA: TGTGCCAGCGGGGGAGGGAGGAACACCGGGGAGCTGTTTTTT.

V is TRBV28 and J is TRBJ2-7, with D maybe TRBD1 (6 bases). The CDR3 covers 14 residues. The germline V and J ends were trimmed by 3 bases and 6 bases, with 15 bases remaining between them. Germline V CDR1 and CDR2: MDHEN, SYDVKM. The CDR3 DNA is TGTGCCAGCAGTTTGGACAGTGTGTTGAGCGAGCAGTACTTC. Protein sequence: CASSLDSVLSEQYF.

The chain uses TRBV7-8 and TRBJ2-5, with TRBD1 matching 7 bases. The end of the DNA fits TRBJ2-7 better, so the J call may be wrong. CDR1 SGHVS and CDR2 FQNEAQ come from the germline V gene. The CDR3 consists of 13 residues. The CDR3 region has the DNA TGTGCCAGCAGCGAGGACAGGTCTTACGAGCAGTACTTC. It is translated as CASSEDRSYEQYF.

The V call is TRBV28, the J call TRBJ2-7; D is perhaps TRBD2 (6 bases). The V end lost 4 bases, the J end lost 3 bases, and 13 bases lay between the germline ends. The CDR3 spans 14 residues. Germline loops: CDR1 MDHEN, CDR2 SYDVKM. The CDR3 region has the DNA TGTGCCAGCAGTTCCCCGGGAGAGGGCTACGAGCAGTACTTC. This translates into CASSSPGEGYEQYF.

This clone is termed medium-sized. The chain joins TRBV11-3 to TRBJ1-3; D not certain. The CDR3 consists of 16 residues. Germline lookup yields CDR1 SGHNT and CDR2 YENEEA. V was pared by 0 bases and J by 8 bases, with 17 bases between. For the CDR3, the DNA is TGTGCCAGCAGCTTAGACGGCAGAGCGGGAATTGACACCATATATTTT. Amino acid sequence: CASSLDGRAGIDTIYF.